The 20 T cell receptor beta chains in this list originate from one sample, sequenced in a study of early T cells in non-severe SARS-CoV-2 infection. TCRdb re-derived calls from the 5' RACE reads in MiXCR, one entry per CDR3 protein. The table has fewer than 65,000 distinct CDR3 sequences, roughly 9.3% seen once. The sequencing input was whole blood. These receptor sequences come from an adult who was a healthcare worker with PCR-confirmed SARS-CoV-2 infection or an uninfected control (not recorded which).

The chain is built from TRBV19 and TRBJ1-2; no clear D. The CDR3 totals 12 residues. Trimming shortened V by 6 bases and J by 4 bases, and 9 bases separated the two germline ends. The germline CDR1 and CDR2 sequences are LNHDA and SQIVND (reference sequence). CDR3 region: CASSWFSYGYTF. The CDR3 DNA reads as TGTGCCAGTAGCTGGTTCTCCTATGGCTACACCTTC.

This clonotype appeared a few times. V usage is TRBV27 and J usage is TRBJ2-7; 8 bases match TRBD2. The V and J ends lost 2 bases and 3 bases, in that order; junction bases with no gene match: 0. Germline CDR1 is MNHEY and CDR2 is SMNVEV (reference sequence). CDR3 length equals 13 residues. The CDR3 protein is CASSLTSGYEQYF. The CDR3 DNA sequence: TGTGCCAGCAGTTTAACTAGCGGCTACGAGCAGTACTTC.

This clonotype was detected ten times or more. The rearrangement joins TRBV30 to TRBJ2-5; D perhaps matches TRBD2 (5 bases). The CDR3 is made up of 16 amino acids. V lost 0 bases and J 0 bases, leaving 14 bases between the germline ends. The germline V gene encodes CDR1 GTSNPN and CDR2 SVGIG (reference sequence). The CDR3 loop reads CAWSVKTWGDQETQYF. The CDR3 DNA reads TGTGCCTGGAGTGTAAAGACGTGGGGAGACCAAGAGACCCAGTACTTC.

This clonotype occurred a few times. The rearrangement links TRBV6-2 or TRBV6-3 to TRBJ1-5; 9 bases align to TRBD1. This CDR3 spans 16 amino acids. The V segment lost 6 bases and the J segment 6 bases; nucleotides outside the gene matches: 12. Looked up from germline, CDR1 is MNHEY and CDR2 is SVGEGT. Here the CDR3 reads CASRDTGGAGSQPQHF. The DNA of the CDR3 is TGTGCCAGCAGAGACACAGGGGGCGCGGGATCTCAGCCCCAGCATTTT.

This clonotype came up a few times. V usage is TRBV2 and J usage is TRBJ1-5; 7 bases are a match to TRBD1. The CDR3 totals 17 residues. The V segment lost 6 bases and the J segment 0 bases; nucleotides outside the gene matches: 11. In germline, CDR1 is SNHLY, CDR2 FYNNEI. CDR3 loop: CASRGSRGQSSNQPQHF. CDR3 sequence (DNA): TGTGCCAGCAGGGGATCGAGGGGACAGAGTAGCAATCAGCCCCAGCATTTT. Variable domain in full (rest from reference TRBV2 and TRBJ1-5): EPEVTQTPSHQVTQMGQEVILRCVPISNHLYFYWYRQILGQKVEFLVSFYNNEISEKSEIFDDQFSVERPDGSNFTLKIRSTKLEDSAMYFCASRGSRGQSSNQPQHFGDGTRLSIL.

There are many counts of this clonotype. J is TRBJ1-1 and V is TRBV9, with unresolved D. V lost 0 bases, J lost 0 bases, and 6 bases lay in between. Looked up from germline, CDR1 is SGDLS and CDR2 is YYNGEE. There are 14 residues in the CDR3. The CDR3 protein is CASSVGPLNTEAFF. CDR3 sequence (DNA): TGTGCCAGCAGCGTAGGGCCACTGAACACTGAAGCTTTCTTT.

There are many counts of this clonotype. The gene calls are TRBV29-1 and TRBJ1-1, with D hard to call. Germline V lookup: CDR1 SQVTM, CDR2 ANQGSEA. With 3 bases removed from V and 4 bases from J, the gap between germline ends came to 6 bases. The CDR3 is 11 amino acids. This chain's CDR3 is CSVDSGTEAFF. The CDR3, as DNA: TGCAGCGTTGATTCAGGCACTGAAGCTTTCTTT.

This clonotype has at least ten counts. The chain joins TRBV7-2 to TRBJ2-7; D possibly matches TRBD1 or TRBD2 (5 bases each). This CDR3 spans 14 amino acids. Germline CDR1 reads SGHTA; CDR2 reads FQGNSA. Trimming left V 5 bases short and J 7 bases short, with 18 bases between. The CDR3 spells CASSHPGPVREQYF. For the CDR3, the DNA is TGTGCCAGCAGCCATCCGGGACCGGTTAGGGAGCAGTACTTC.

The gene calls are TRBV28 and TRBJ2-1; perhaps TRBD2 as D (6 bases). The CDR3 is made up of 12 amino acids. Trimming shortened V by 6 bases and J by 8 bases, and 11 bases separated the two germline ends. Germline CDR1 is MDHEN and CDR2 is SYDVKM. The DNA of the CDR3 is TGTGCCAGCAGCCCAGGGACTTATGAGCAGTTCTTC. This translates into CASSPGTYEQFF.

This clonotype was recorded at least ten times. The rearrangement joins TRBV20-1 to TRBJ1-1, with D perhaps TRBD1 (5 bases). Germline V CDR1 and CDR2: DFQATT, SNEGSKA (reference sequence). Trimming removed 5 bases from V and 8 bases from J, with 12 bases in between. The CDR3 covers 11 residues. CDR3 nucleotides: TGCAGTGCTGGGGCAGGGTTCGAAGCTTTCTTT. Protein product: CSAGAGFEAFF.

This clonotype has at least ten counts. The chain employs TRBV3-1 and TRBJ2-1, with a weak D call TRBD2 (6 bases). CDR3 size: 14 residues. Between the trimmed V and J ends, which lost 1 base and 2 bases, there was a span of 6 bases. CDR1 is LGHDT, CDR2 YNNKEL, per germline (reference sequence). CDR3 region: CASSQGGAYNEQFF. The CDR3 coding sequence is TGTGCCAGCAGCCAAGGCGGGGCCTACAATGAGCAGTTCTTC.

This clonotype was recorded many times. The chain recombines TRBV4-3 with TRBJ2-7; 9 positions agree with TRBD1. CDR3 length equals 17 residues. The V gene end was trimmed by 2 bases and the J gene end by 6 bases; junction bases not matched to a gene: 14. The germline V gene encodes CDR1 LGHNA and CDR2 YSLEER. The CDR3 DNA is TGCGCCAGCAGCCAACGATTGGCCGGGACAGGGTATTCCGAGCAGTACTTC. Translation: CASSQRLAGTGYSEQYF.

The V call is TRBV27, the J call TRBJ2-7; tentative D call: TRBD1 (5 bases). The CDR3 length is 13 residues. Germline lookup yields CDR1 MNHEY and CDR2 SMNVEV (reference sequence). Trimming removed 6 bases at V and 7 bases at J, with 16 bases between. CDR3: CASSSPPGLEQYF. DNA of the CDR3: TGTGCCAGCAGCTCCCCCCCAGGGCTTGAGCAGTACTTC.

CDR3 protein: CASSPAGSSGSPYEQYF. The CDR3 region has the DNA TGTGCCAGCAGCCCAGCCGGTTCTAGCGGGAGCCCCTACGAGCAGTACTTC. The V and J genes are TRBV4-2 and TRBJ2-7, with 10 bases identical to TRBD2. Germline V lookup: CDR1 LGHNA, CDR2 YNFKEQ. V lost 4 bases to trimming and J lost 2 bases; unmatched junction nucleotides: 11. There are 17 residues in the CDR3.

The sample holds many counts of this clonotype. The rearrangement joins TRBV4-1 to TRBJ2-6; D could derive from TRBD1 or TRBD2 (6 bases each). Germline lookup yields CDR1 MGHRA and CDR2 YSYEKL. With 0 bases removed from V and 0 bases from J, the gap between germline ends came to 15 bases. The CDR3 contains 19 residues. Here the CDR3 DNA reads TGCGCCAGCAGCCAAGAAGTCCGGTGGGGGGCCTCTGGGGCCAACGTCCTGACTTTC. It codes for CASSQEVRWGASGANVLTF.

The chain has TRBV6-5 and TRBJ2-7, with D possibly TRBD1 on 6 matching bases. The CDR3 consists of 15 residues. Germline V gene lookup returns CDR1 MNHEY and CDR2 SVGAGI. V was pared by 6 bases and J by 6 bases, with 21 bases between. The DNA of the CDR3 is TGTGCCAGCAGCTCGGGCCGCCGTAGAGGGGGCGAGCAGTACTTC. Its protein product is CASSSGRRRGGEQYF.

This clonotype was recorded a few times. The rearrangement joins TRBV12-3 or TRBV12-4 to TRBJ1-1, with unresolved D. The V and J ends lost 3 bases and 0 bases respectively, with 8 bases between them. The CDR3 is 14 residues long. CDR3 sequence (DNA): TGTGCCAGCAGTTTGAAAGGGTTGAACACTGAAGCTTTCTTT. It translates to CASSLKGLNTEAFF.

This clonotype was observed a single time. The V and J genes are TRBV6-1 and TRBJ2-2; no clear D gene. The V gene lost 1 base and the J gene lost 3 bases, with 3 bases spanning the gap. The CDR3 spans 13 residues. Germline CDR1 reads MNHNS; CDR2 reads SASEGT. The CDR3 DNA reads as TGTGCCAGCAGTGAAGTAGACACCGGGGAGCTGTTTTTT. Its protein product is CASSEVDTGELFF.

This clonotype was recorded at least ten times. The genes are TRBV20-1 and TRBJ2-1; tentatively, D is TRBD1 (5 bases). V shed 1 base and J shed 3 bases, with 13 bases lying between them. The CDR3 length is 15 residues. The germline V gene encodes CDR1 DFQATT and CDR2 SNEGSKA (reference sequence). The CDR3 DNA sequence: TGCAGTGCTAGAGTGACACTGGGGCGCTACAATGAGCAGTTCTTC. This encodes CSARVTLGRYNEQFF.

This clonotype appeared many times. This rearrangement joins TRBV7-9 to TRBJ2-1; 10 bases are shared with TRBD1. The CDR3 has 14 amino acids. Looked up from germline, CDR1 is SEHNR and CDR2 is FQNEAQ (reference sequence). After removal of 5 bases from V and 8 bases from J, the junction contained 6 bases not matched to a gene. This CDR3 is CASSPGDRGDEQFF. The CDR3 DNA reads as TGTGCCAGCAGCCCGGGGGACAGGGGTGATGAGCAGTTCTTC.